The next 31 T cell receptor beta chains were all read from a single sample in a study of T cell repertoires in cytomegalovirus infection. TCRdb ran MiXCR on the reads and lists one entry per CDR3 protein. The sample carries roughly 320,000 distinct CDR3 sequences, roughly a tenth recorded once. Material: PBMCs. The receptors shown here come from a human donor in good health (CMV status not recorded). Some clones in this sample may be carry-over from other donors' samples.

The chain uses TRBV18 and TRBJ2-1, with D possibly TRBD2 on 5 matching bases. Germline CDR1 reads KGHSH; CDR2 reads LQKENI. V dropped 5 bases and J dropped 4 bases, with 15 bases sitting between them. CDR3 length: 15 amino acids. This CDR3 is CASSESEGGYNEQFF. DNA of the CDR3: TGTGCCAGCTCAGAGTCAGAGGGCGGGTACAATGAGCAGTTCTTC.

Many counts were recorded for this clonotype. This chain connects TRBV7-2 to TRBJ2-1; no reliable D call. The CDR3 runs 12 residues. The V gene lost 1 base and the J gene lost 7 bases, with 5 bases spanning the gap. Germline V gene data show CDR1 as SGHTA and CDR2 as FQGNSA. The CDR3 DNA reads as TGTGCCAGCAGCTTAGACCGTAATGAGCAGTTCTTC. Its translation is CASSLDRNEQFF.

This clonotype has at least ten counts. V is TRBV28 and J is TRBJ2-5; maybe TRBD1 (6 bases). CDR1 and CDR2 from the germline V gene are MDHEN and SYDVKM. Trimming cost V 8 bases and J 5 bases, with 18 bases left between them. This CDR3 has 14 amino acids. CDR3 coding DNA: TGTGCCAGCGAGTCTCAGGGGTCCGTGGAGACCCAGTACTTC. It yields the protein CASESQGSVETQYF.

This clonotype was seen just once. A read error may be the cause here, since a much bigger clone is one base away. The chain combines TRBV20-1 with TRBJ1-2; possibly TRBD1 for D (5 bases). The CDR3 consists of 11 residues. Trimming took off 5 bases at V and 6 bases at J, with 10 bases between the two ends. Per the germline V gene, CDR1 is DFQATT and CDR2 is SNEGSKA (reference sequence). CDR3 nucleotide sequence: TGCAGTGCTTCTCAGGGTCATGGCTACACCTTC. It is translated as CSASQGHGYTF.

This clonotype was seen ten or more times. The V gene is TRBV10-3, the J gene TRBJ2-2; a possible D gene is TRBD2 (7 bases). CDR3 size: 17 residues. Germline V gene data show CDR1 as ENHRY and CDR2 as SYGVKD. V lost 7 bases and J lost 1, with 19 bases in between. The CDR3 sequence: CAIKGGRSEWNTGELFF. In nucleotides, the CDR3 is TGTGCCATCAAGGGGGGGCGCTCAGAATGGAACACCGGGGAGCTGTTTTTT.

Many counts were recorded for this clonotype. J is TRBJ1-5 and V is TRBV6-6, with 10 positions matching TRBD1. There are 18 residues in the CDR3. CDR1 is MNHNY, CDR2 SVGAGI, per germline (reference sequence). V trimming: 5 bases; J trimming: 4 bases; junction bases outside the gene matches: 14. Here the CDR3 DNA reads TGTGCCAGCAGTCGATATTTGAGTGGACAGGGGGGAAATCAGCCCCAGCATTTT. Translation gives CASSRYLSGQGGNQPQHF.

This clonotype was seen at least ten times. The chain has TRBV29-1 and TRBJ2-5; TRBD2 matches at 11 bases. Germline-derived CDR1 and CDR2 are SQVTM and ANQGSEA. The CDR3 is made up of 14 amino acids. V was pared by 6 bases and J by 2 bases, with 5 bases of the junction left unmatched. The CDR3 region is CSVLLAGVQETQYF. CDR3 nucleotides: TGCAGCGTCCTACTAGCGGGGGTGCAAGAGACCCAGTACTTC.

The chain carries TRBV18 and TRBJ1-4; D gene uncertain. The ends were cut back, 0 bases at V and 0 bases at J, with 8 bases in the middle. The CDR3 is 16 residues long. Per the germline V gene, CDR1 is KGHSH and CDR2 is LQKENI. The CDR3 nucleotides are TGTGCCAGCTCACCACCGAGTCCTGCAACTAATGAAAAACTGTTTTTT. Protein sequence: CASSPPSPATNEKLFF. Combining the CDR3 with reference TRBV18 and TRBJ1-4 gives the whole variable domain NAGVMQNPRHLVRRRGQEARLRCSPMKGHSHVYWYRQLPEEGLKFMVYLQKENIIDESGMPKERFSAEFPKEGPSILRIQQVVRGDSAAYFCASSPPSPATNEKLFFGSGTQLSVL.

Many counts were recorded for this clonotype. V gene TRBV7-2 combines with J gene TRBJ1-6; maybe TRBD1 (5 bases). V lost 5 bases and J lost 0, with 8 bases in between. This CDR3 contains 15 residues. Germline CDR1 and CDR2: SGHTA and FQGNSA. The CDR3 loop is CASSPGSSYNSPLHF. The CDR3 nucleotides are TGTGCCAGCAGCCCAGGGAGCTCCTATAATTCACCCCTCCACTTT.

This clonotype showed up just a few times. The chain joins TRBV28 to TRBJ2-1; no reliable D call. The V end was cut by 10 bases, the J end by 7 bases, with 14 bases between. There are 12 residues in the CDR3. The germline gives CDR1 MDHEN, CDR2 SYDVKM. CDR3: CATVGRPNEQFF. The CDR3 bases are TGTGCCACCGTAGGAAGGCCTAATGAGCAGTTCTTC.

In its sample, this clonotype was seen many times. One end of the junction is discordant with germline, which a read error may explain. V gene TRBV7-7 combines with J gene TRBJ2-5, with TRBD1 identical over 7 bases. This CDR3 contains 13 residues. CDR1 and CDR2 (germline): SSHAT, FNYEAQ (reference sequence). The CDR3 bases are TGTGCTAGCAGCCGGGACAGTCAAGAGACCCAGTACTTC. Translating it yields CASSRDSQETQYF.

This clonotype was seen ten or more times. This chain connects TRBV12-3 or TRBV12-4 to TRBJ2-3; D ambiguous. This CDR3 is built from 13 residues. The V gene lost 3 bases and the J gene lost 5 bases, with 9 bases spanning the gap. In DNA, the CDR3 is TGTGCCAGCAGTTTGGCAAACATAGATACGCAGTATTTT. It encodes CASSLANIDTQYF.

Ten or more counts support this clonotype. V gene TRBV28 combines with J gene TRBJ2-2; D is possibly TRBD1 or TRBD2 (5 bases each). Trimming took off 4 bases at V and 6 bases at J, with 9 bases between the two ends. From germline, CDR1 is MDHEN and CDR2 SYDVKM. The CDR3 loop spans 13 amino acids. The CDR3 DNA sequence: TGTGCCAGCAGTTCCCTGGGACCCGGGGAGCTGTTTTTT. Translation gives CASSSLGPGELFF.

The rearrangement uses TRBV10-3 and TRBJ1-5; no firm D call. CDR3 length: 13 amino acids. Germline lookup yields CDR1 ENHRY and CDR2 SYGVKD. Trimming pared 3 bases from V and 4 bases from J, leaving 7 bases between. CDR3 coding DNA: TGTGCCATCAGTGAACGATTAAATCAGCCCCAGCATTTT. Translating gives CAISERLNQPQHF.

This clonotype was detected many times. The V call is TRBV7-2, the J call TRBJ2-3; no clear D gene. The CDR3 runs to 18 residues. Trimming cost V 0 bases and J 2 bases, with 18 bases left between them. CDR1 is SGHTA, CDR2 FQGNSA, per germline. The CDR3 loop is CASSLAEWKPTTTDTQYF. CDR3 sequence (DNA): TGTGCCAGCAGCTTAGCGGAATGGAAGCCTACCACCACAGATACGCAGTATTTT.

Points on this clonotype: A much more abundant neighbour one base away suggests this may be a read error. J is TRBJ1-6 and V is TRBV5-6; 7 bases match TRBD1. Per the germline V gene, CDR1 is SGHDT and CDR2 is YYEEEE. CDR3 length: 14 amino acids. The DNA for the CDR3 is TGTGCCAGCATCGGAGACAGGGCTAATTCAGCCCTCCACTTT. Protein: CASIGDRANSALHF.

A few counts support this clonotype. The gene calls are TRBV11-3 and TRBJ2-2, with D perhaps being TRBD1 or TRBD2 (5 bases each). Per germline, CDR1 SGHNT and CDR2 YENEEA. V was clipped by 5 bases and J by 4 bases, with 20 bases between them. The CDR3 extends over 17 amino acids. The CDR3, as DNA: TGTGCCAGCAGCCCCGGGGACGGTAAGGGCTTCACCGGGGAGCTGTTTTTT. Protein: CASSPGDGKGFTGELFF.

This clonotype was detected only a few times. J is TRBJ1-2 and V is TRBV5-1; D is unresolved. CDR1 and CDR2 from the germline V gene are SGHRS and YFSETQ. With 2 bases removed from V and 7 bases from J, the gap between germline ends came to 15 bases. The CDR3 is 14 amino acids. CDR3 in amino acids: CASSFTLPASGYTF. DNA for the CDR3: TGCGCCAGCAGCTTTACTTTACCAGCGAGTGGCTACACCTTC.

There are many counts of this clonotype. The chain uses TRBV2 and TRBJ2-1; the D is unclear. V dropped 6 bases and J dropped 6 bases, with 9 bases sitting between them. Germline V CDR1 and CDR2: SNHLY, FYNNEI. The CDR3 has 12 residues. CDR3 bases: TGTGCCAGCAGCGATGGTCTCAATGAGCAGTTCTTC. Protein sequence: CASSDGLNEQFF.

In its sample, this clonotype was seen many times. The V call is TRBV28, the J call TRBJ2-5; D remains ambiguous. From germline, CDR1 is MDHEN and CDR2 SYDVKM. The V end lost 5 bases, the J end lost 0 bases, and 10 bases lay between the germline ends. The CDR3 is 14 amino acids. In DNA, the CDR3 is TGTGCCAGCAGTCCTACGGCGTACCAAGAGACCCAGTACTTC. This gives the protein CASSPTAYQETQYF.

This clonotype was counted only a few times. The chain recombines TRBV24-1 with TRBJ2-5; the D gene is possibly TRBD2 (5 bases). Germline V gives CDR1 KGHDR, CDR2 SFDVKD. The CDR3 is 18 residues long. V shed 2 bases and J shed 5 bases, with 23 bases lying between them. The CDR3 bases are TGTGCCACCAGTGATTCCACCCTGGAAGGAGCGAAGCGGGAGACCCAGTACTTC. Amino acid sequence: CATSDSTLEGAKRETQYF.

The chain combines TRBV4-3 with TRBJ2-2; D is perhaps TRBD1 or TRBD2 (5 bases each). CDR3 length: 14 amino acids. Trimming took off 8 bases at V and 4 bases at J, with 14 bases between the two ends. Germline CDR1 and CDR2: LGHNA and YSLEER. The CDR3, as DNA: TGCGCCAGCTCCTGGGACCCTACCACCGGGGAGCTGTTTTTT. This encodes CASSWDPTTGELFF.

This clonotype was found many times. In nucleotides, the CDR3 is TGTGCCAGCAGCACCGGGGCCTCGGGGCCCCAGCATTTT. Encoded protein: CASSTGASGPQHF. The J gene is TRBJ1-5, the V gene TRBV25-1; maybe TRBD1 (5 bases). The germline V and J ends were trimmed by 6 bases and 9 bases, with 15 bases remaining between them. This CDR3 contains 13 residues. Germline V gene lookup returns CDR1 MGHDK and CDR2 SYGVNS.

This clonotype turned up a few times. The CDR3 DNA is TGTGCCAGCAGCCTTTCCAGGGGTTCCTACAATGAGCAGTTCTTC. It yields the protein CASSLSRGSYNEQFF. V gene TRBV11-3 combines with J gene TRBJ2-1; D may be TRBD1 (6 bases). The germline V gene encodes CDR1 SGHNT and CDR2 YENEEA. The CDR3 is made up of 15 amino acids. V lost 5 bases and J 1 base, leaving 12 bases between the germline ends. The entire variable domain, with the rest obtained from reference TRBV11-3 and TRBJ2-1, is as follows: EAGVVQSPRYKIIEKKQPVAFWCNPISGHNTLYWYLQNLGQGPELLIRYENEEAVDDSQLPKDRFSAERLKGVDSTLKIQPAELGDSAVYLCASSLSRGSYNEQFFGPGTRLTVL.

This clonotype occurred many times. The chain's CDR3 is CASSWTGKSYNEQFF. The CDR3 coding sequence is TGTGCCAGCAGCTGGACAGGGAAATCCTACAATGAGCAGTTCTTC. The genes are TRBV7-9 and TRBJ2-1; 8 bases align to TRBD1. V shed 4 bases, J shed 1 base, and the junction held 3 bases outside the gene matches. Germline CDR1 reads SEHNR; CDR2 reads FQNEAQ (reference sequence). CDR3 length: 15 residues.

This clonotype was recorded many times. The CDR3 reads CASSYSMEQFF. The DNA of the CDR3 is TGTGCCAGCAGTTACTCGATGGAGCAGTTCTTC. V usage is TRBV6-2 or TRBV6-3 and J usage is TRBJ2-1; no definite D call. The CDR3 is 11 residues long. The V and J ends lost 0 bases and 10 bases respectively, with 4 bases between them. Germline V lookup: CDR1 MNHEY, CDR2 SVGEGT.

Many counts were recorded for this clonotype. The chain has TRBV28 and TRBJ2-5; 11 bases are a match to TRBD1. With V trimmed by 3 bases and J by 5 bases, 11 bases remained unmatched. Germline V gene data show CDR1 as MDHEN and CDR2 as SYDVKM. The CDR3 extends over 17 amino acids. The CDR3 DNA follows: TGTGCCAGCAGTTTCCCCCGGACAGGGGGCTTCGACGAGACCCAGTACTTC. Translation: CASSFPRTGGFDETQYF.

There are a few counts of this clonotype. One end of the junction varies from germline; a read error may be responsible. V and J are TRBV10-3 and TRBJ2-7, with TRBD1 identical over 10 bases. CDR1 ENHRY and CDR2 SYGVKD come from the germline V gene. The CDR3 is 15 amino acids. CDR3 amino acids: CAVRIGGQGSYEQYF. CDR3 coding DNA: TGTGCCGTCAGAATAGGGGGACAGGGGTCCTACGAGCAGTACTTC.

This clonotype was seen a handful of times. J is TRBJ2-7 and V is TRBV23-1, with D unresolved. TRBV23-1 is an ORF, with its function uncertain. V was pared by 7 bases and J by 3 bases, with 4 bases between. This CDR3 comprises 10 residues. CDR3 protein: CASTNYEQYV. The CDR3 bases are TGCGCCAGCACCAACTACGAGCAGTACGTC.

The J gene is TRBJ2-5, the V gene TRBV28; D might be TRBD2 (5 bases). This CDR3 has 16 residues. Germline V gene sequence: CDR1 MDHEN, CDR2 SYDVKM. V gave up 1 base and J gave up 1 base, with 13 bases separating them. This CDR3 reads CASSLSLVGIQETQYF. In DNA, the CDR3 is TGTGCCAGCAGTTTATCACTAGTTGGGATCCAAGAGACCCAGTACTTC.

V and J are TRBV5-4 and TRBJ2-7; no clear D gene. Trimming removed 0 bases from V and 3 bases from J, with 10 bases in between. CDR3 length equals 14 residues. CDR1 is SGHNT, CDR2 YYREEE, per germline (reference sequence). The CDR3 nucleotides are TGTGCCAGCAGCTTGGATGGCAGGAGCTACGAGCAGTACTTC. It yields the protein CASSLDGRSYEQYF.